The 22 T cell receptor beta chains given below trace back to one sample, sequenced in a study of control samples from healthy donors and cancer patients. Clones were read by immunoSEQ multiplex PCR, and TCRdb kept only the in-frame ones, dropping some. The repertoire holds 350,000 to 450,000 clones, roughly 90% seen once, with 5% to 7% in the top ten. The sample consisted of PBMCs. The receptors were gathered from a man aged 40-55 years with head and neck cancer.

The chain is built from TRBV6-5 and TRBJ1-1; 7 bases fit TRBD1. With V trimmed by 4 bases and J by 1 base, 3 bases remained unmatched. The CDR3 is made up of 14 amino acids. The V gene's germline CDR1 is MNHEY and CDR2 SVGAGI. The DNA for the CDR3 is TGTGCCAGCAGTTTCGCAGGGGGGAACACTGAAGCTTTCTTT. Amino acid sequence: CASSFAGGNTEAFF.

Only one count was recorded for this clone. V and J are TRBV19 and TRBJ1-6; TRBD1 might be the D (5 bases). Trimming took 6 bases from V and 3 from J, leaving 6 bases between them. Germline V gene sequence: CDR1 LNHDA, CDR2 SQIVND (reference sequence). The CDR3 totals 13 residues. The CDR3 is CASSRDYNSPLHF. For the CDR3, the DNA is TGTGCCAGTAGCAGGGACTATAATTCACCCCTCCACTTT.

This clone showed up just once. The rearrangement joins TRBV28 to TRBJ1-2, with D perhaps TRBD1 (6 bases). Per the germline V gene, CDR1 is MDHEN and CDR2 is SYDVKM. V lost 6 bases and J lost 7, with 18 bases in between. The CDR3 length is 14 residues. The CDR3, as DNA: TGTGCCAGCAGGGACCCGGGGGGCGCCGGTGGCTACACCTTC. It specifies CASRDPGGAGGYTF.

The chain uses TRBV11-2 and TRBJ1-2; 7 nucleotides line up with TRBD1. This CDR3 is 14 amino acids long. After removal of 5 bases from V and 2 bases from J, the junction contained 5 bases not matched to a gene. Germline CDR1 is SGHAT and CDR2 is FQNNGV. The CDR3 sequence is CASSRKTGNYGYTF. The CDR3 DNA reads as TGTGCCAGCAGCCGAAAGACAGGGAACTATGGCTACACCTTC.

CDR3: CASSSLKGRTEAFF. The CDR3, as DNA: TGTGCCAGCAGCTCTTTGAAGGGAAGAACTGAAGCTTTCTTT. The chain recombines TRBV28 with TRBJ1-1; D is unclear. The germline V and J ends were trimmed by 6 bases and 5 bases, with 16 bases remaining between them. Germline values: CDR1 MDHEN, CDR2 SYDVKM. The CDR3 runs 14 residues.

The J gene is TRBJ1-5, the V gene TRBV6-5; 9 bases are a match to TRBD1. CDR3 length equals 15 residues. V shed 4 bases, J shed 7 bases, and the junction held 8 bases outside the gene matches. Germline-derived CDR1 and CDR2 are MNHEY and SVGAGI. The CDR3: CASSSVDRGGQPQHF. The CDR3 nucleotides are TGTGCCAGCAGTTCAGTGGACAGGGGTGGCCAGCCCCAGCATTTT.

The chain couples TRBV28 to TRBJ1-5, with D perhaps matching TRBD1 (6 bases). Trimming took 2 bases from V and 6 from J, leaving 14 bases between them. This CDR3 is built from 15 residues. Germline V CDR1 and CDR2: MDHEN, SYDVKM. CDR3 residues: CASSLRGGFSQPQHF. CDR3 sequence (DNA): TGTGCCAGCAGTTTAAGGGGGGGCTTCTCTCAGCCCCAGCATTTT.

The J gene is TRBJ2-1, the V gene TRBV28; 11 nucleotides line up with TRBD2. The germline CDR1 and CDR2 sequences are MDHEN and SYDVKM. The V gene end was trimmed by 1 base and the J gene end by 6 bases; junction bases not matched to a gene: 2. CDR3 length: 15 residues. CDR3 sequence (DNA): TGTGCCAGCAGTTTATCTAGCGGGGGGCGCAATGAGCAGTTCTTC. Translation gives CASSLSSGGRNEQFF.

The chain carries TRBV27 and TRBJ2-7; 8 bases are a match to TRBD2. The CDR3 loop spans 15 amino acids. The V gene's germline CDR1 is MNHEY and CDR2 SMNVEV (reference sequence). V lost 6 bases to trimming and J lost 2 bases; unmatched junction nucleotides: 9. CDR3 protein: CASSPRIAGTYEQYF. CDR3 nucleotide sequence: TGTGCCAGCAGCCCCCGGATAGCGGGAACCTACGAGCAGTACTTC.

The chain carries TRBV28 and TRBJ1-2, with D uncertain. Germline V lookup: CDR1 MDHEN, CDR2 SYDVKM. Between the trimmed V and J ends, which lost 4 bases and 12 bases, there was a span of 12 bases. The CDR3 consists of 11 residues. In nucleotides, the CDR3 is TGTGCCAGCAGTTCCGGACCTCGGCACACCTTC. Translated, it gives CASSSGPRHTF.

The chain links TRBV21-1 to TRBJ1-5. TRBV21-1 is given as a pseudogene. This CDR3 has 16 amino acids. In DNA form, the CDR3 reads TGTGCCAGCAGCCACTTGGCCAGTTATAGCAATCAGCCCCAGCATTTT. This sequence encodes CASSHLASYSNQPQHF.

This chain connects TRBV5-4 to TRBJ2-7; D may be TRBD2 (6 bases). From germline, CDR1 is SGHNT and CDR2 YYREEE (reference sequence). Trimming removed 1 base from V and 0 bases from J, with 11 bases in between. The CDR3 sequence is 15 residues long. In DNA, the CDR3 is TGTGCCAGCAGCTTGTGGGCGGGGTACTCCTACGAGCAGTACTTC. Translation: CASSLWAGYSYEQYF.

This sequence joins TRBV27 and TRBJ2-2; D gene unclear. Germline assignment: CDR1 MNHEY and CDR2 SMNVEV (reference sequence). The CDR3 runs to 14 residues. V was cut by 2 bases and J by 0 bases, with 4 bases left in between. The CDR3, as DNA: TGTGCCAGCAGTTTAAGGCCGAACACCGGGGAGCTGTTTTTT. This codes for CASSLRPNTGELFF.

The gene calls are TRBV3-1 (or the pseudogene TRBV3-2) and TRBJ2-7, with TRBD2 matching over 11 bases. The CDR3 runs to 15 residues. The V gene's germline CDR1 is LGHDT and CDR2 YNNKEL (reference sequence). With V trimmed by 0 bases and J by 4 bases, 2 bases remained unmatched. CDR3 DNA sequence: TGTGCCAGCAGCCAAGAACTAGCGGGAGTATACGAGCAGTACTTC. Protein: CASSQELAGVYEQYF.

This chain joins TRBV9 and TRBJ1-1, with TRBD1 identical over 8 bases. This CDR3 has 13 amino acids. CDR1 and CDR2 (germline): SGDLS, YYNGEE. The trim removed 0 bases at V and 7 bases at J, leaving 2 bases unmatched. CDR3: CASSVAGGGEAFF. CDR3 nucleotide sequence: TGTGCCAGCAGCGTAGCAGGGGGCGGTGAAGCTTTCTTT. The variable domain in full, completed from reference TRBV9 and TRBJ1-1, reads DSGVTQTPKHLITATGQRVTLRCSPRSGDLSVYWYQQSLDQGLQFLIQYYNGEERAKGNILERFSAQQFPDLHSELNLSSLELGDSALYFCASSVAGGGEAFFGQGTRLTVV.

The CDR3 sequence is CASSPRNYNEQFF. The CDR3 nucleotides read TGTGCCAGCAGTCCCAGGAATTACAATGAGCAGTTCTTC. V and J are TRBV27 and TRBJ2-1; D is unclear. The CDR3 extends over 13 amino acids. Germline-derived CDR1 and CDR2 are MNHEY and SMNVEV (reference sequence). The V and J ends lost 5 bases and 4 bases respectively, with 9 bases between them.

J is TRBJ2-7 and V is TRBV12-3 or TRBV12-4, with unresolved D. The V end lost 6 bases, the J end lost 5 bases, and 11 bases lay between the germline ends. CDR3 size: 12 residues. This chain's CDR3 is CASSAAVHEQYF. CDR3 nucleotides: TGTGCCAGCAGCGCAGCAGTCCACGAGCAGTACTTC.

This clone was seen only once. This chain connects TRBV24-1 to TRBJ2-3; either TRBD1 or TRBD2 may fit D (6 bases each). CDR3 length: 14 amino acids. Per the germline V gene, CDR1 is KGHDR and CDR2 is SFDVKD. Trimming cost V 3 bases and J 5 bases, with 11 bases left between them. The CDR3 nucleotides read TGTGCCACCAGTGATCGGGGGCAGGGAGATACGCAGTATTTT. Translated, it gives CATSDRGQGDTQYF.

This clone has just a few counts. The chain combines TRBV27 with TRBJ1-1; weak D call: TRBD1 (6 bases). CDR1 is MNHEY, CDR2 SMNVEV, per germline (reference sequence). Trimming pared 2 bases from V and 0 bases from J, leaving 7 bases between. The CDR3 has 14 residues. Here the CDR3 reads CASSLRDMNTEAFF. The CDR3 nucleotides are TGTGCCAGCAGTTTAAGGGACATGAACACTGAAGCTTTCTTT.

J is TRBJ2-7 and V is TRBV11-2; 12 nucleotides align to TRBD1. Per germline, CDR1 SGHAT and CDR2 FQNNGV. Unmatched junction bases numbered 5, after V lost 4 bases and J lost 4 bases. CDR3 length: 15 amino acids. CDR3 nucleotides: TGTGCCAGCAGCTCAGAGGGACAGGGGGCTTACGAGCAGTACTTC. Protein sequence: CASSSEGQGAYEQYF.

The V call is TRBV27, the J call TRBJ2-7; the D gene is possibly TRBD2 (7 bases). Germline CDR1 reads MNHEY; CDR2 reads SMNVEV (reference sequence). The CDR3 has 14 residues. Trimming shortened V by 3 bases and J by 0 bases, and 9 bases separated the two germline ends. The CDR3 DNA follows: TGTGCCAGCAGTTTGGGGGGGCACTCCTACGAGCAGTACTTC. Protein: CASSLGGHSYEQYF.

There are a few counts of this clone. The rearrangement links TRBV30 to TRBJ1-1, with D possibly matching TRBD1 (5 bases). Trimming removed 0 bases at V and 2 bases at J, with 10 bases between. The CDR3 is 14 amino acids. Looked up from germline, CDR1 is GTSNPN and CDR2 is SVGIG (reference sequence). The CDR3 DNA reads as TGTGCCTGGAGTGTAAGGGGATTAAACACTGAAGCTTTCTTT. This encodes CAWSVRGLNTEAFF. The entire variable domain, with the rest obtained from reference TRBV30 and TRBJ1-1, is as follows: SQTIHQWPATLVQPVGSPLSLECTVEGTSNPNLYWYRQAAGRGLQLLFYSVGIGQISSEVPQNLSASRPQDRQFILSSKKLLLSDSGFYLCAWSVRGLNTEAFFGQGTRLTVV.